The TCR beta chain described here comes from a study of blood T cell repertoires in COVID-19. Study details: Acute-phase and convalescent COVID-19 samples originated in the United States, Italy and Spain. T cells, B-cell-depleted T cells, or PBMCs provided the cDNA or gDNA that served as material.

Trimming took 5 bases from V and 4 from J; bases not matched to a gene: 8. The CDR3 covers 15 residues. The V gene's germline CDR1 is MNHEY and CDR2 SVGAGI. The authors' processing: Nucleated cell number was recorded as an estimate derived from reference gene primer amplification. The table came from immunoSEQ multiplex PCR; TCRdb's copy has only in-frame clones and leaves some out. V and J calls and clone size follow that table, whereas D and trimming were derived from the DNA. The sample has around 68,000 clones, about 85% seen once. The chain links TRBV6-5 to TRBJ1-2; 9 bases agree with TRBD1. The sample was peripheral blood. The sequence was obtained from a man at least 80 years old with acute or convalescent COVID-19. CDR3 DNA sequence: TGTGCCAGCAGTACCGCCGGGACAGGGAGCTATGGCTACACCTTC. Protein: CASSTAGTGSYGYTF.